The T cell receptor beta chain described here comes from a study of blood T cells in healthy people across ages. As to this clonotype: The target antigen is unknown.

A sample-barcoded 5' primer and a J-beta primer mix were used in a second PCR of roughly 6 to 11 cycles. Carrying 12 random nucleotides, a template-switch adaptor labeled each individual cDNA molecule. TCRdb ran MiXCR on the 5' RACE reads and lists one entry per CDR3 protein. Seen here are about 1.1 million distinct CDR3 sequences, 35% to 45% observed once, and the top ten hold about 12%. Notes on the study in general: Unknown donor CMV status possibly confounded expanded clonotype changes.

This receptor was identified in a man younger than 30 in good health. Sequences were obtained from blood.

In DNA, the CDR3 is TGTGCCAGCAGCGTCCCCGAGGGGACGGGGGGCTACACCTTC. It is translated as CASSVPEGTGGYTF. The V and J genes are TRBV7-2 and TRBJ1-2, with a weak D call TRBD1 (5 bases). The CDR3 totals 14 residues. The germline V and J ends were trimmed by 5 bases and 8 bases, with 18 bases remaining between them. The germline V gene encodes CDR1 SGHTA and CDR2 FQGNSA.